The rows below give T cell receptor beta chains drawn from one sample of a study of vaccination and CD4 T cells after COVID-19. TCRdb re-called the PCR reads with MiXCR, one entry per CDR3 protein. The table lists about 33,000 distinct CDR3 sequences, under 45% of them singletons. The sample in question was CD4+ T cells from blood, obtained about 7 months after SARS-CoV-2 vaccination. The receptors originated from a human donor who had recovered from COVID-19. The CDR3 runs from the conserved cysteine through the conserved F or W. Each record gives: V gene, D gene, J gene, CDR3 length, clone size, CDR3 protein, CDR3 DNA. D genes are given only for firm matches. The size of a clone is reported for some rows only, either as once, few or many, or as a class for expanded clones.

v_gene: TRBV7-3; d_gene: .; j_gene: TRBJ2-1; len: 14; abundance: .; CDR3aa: CASSRDSSGNEQFF; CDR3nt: TGTGCCAGCAGCCGGGACTCCTCCGGCAATGAGCAGTTCTTC
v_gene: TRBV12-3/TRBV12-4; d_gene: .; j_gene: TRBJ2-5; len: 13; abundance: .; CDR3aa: CASSFGIGETQYF; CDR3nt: TGTGCCAGCAGTTTTGGAATTGGAGAGACCCAGTACTTC
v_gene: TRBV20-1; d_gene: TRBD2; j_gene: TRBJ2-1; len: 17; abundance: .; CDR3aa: CSARDLTSGTLNNEQFF; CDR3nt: TGCAGTGCTAGAGATCTCACTAGCGGAACGTTAAATAATGAGCAGTTCTTC
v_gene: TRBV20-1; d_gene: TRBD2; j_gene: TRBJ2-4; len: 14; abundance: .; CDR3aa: CSARDRAGANIQYF; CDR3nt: TGCAGTGCTAGAGATCGAGCGGGAGCGAACATTCAGTACTTC
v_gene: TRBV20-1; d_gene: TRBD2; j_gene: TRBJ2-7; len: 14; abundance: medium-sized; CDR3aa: CSARGLASRYEQYF; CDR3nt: TGCAGTGCTAGAGGACTAGCGTCGAGGTATGAGCAGTACTTC
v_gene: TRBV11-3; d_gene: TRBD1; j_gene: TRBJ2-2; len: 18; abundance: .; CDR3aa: CASSPDRGQAMGTGELFF; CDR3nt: TGTGCCAGCAGCCCAGATCGAGGACAGGCGATGGGAACCGGGGAGCTGTTTTTT
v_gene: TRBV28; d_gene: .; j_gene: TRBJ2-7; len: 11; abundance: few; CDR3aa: CASTDLYEQYF; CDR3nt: TGTGCCAGCACCGACCTCTACGAGCAGTACTTC
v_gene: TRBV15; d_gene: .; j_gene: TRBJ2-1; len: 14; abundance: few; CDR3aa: CATSRDRRINEQFF; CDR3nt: TGTGCCACCAGCAGAGATCGACGCATCAATGAGCAGTTCTTC
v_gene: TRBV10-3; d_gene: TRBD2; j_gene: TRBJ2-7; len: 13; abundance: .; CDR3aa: CAIAREGAYEQYF; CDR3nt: TGTGCCATCGCCCGGGAGGGGGCCTACGAGCAGTACTTC
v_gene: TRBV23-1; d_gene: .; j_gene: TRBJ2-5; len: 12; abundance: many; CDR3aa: CASSQEGKTQYF; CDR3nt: TGCGCCAGCAGTCAAGAGGGGAAGACCCAGTACTTC
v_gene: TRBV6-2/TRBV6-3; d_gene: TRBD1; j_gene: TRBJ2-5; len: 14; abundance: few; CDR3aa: CAGGQGSSVETQYF; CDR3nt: TGTGCCGGAGGACAGGGGTCGAGCGTCGAGACCCAGTACTTC
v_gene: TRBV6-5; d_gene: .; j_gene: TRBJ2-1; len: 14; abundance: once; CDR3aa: CASSYSGRTNEQFF; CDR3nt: TGTGCCAGCAGTTACTCGGGTAGGACGAATGAGCAGTTCTTC
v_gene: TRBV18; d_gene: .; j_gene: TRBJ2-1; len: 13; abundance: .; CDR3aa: CASSQGWNNEQFF; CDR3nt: TGTGCCAGCTCACAAGGTTGGAACAATGAGCAGTTCTTC
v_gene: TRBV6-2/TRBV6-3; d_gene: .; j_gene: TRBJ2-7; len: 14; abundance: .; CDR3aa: CASSYSILSYEQYF; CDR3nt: TGTGCCAGCAGTTACTCGATCTTGTCTTACGAGCAGTACTTC
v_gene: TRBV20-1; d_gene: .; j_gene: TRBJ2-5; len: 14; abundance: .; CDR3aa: CSAATVRVEETQYF; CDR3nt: TGCAGTGCGGCCACCGTGAGGGTGGAGGAGACCCAGTACTTC
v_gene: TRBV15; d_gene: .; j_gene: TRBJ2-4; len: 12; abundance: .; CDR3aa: CATSTVKNIQYF; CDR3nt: TGTGCCACCAGCACCGTCAAAAACATTCAGTACTTC
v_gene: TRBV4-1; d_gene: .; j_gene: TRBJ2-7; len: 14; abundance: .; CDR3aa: CASSQVTATYEQYF; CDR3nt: TGCGCCAGCAGCCAAGTTACCGCTACCTACGAGCAGTACTTC
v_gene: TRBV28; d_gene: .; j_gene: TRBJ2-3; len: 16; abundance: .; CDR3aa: CASSPPWHLSTDTQYF; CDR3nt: TGTGCCAGCAGTCCACCTTGGCACCTTAGCACAGATACGCAGTATTTT
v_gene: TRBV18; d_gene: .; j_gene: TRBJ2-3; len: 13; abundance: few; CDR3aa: CASSPPGTDTQYF; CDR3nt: TGTGCCAGCTCACCACCGGGGACAGATACGCAGTATTTT
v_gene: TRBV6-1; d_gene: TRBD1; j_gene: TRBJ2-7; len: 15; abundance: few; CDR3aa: CASSVNRDSRHEQYF; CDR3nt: TGTGCCAGCAGTGTAAACCGGGACAGCCGCCACGAGCAGTACTTC